The present entry profiles one T cell receptor beta chain with its context. Which antigen it targets is not known. It has no much larger one-base neighbor in the sample; base qualities were not kept. Library preparation used 5' RACE. The reads were generated on a NextSeq 500. Unique molecular identifiers were attached to individual cDNA molecules in the TCR library protocol so that sequencing error and PCR bias could be corrected. Both TCR alpha and beta chains were sequenced, and tight co-correlation was observed between alpha and beta sequence abundances in each sample. As for the authors' bioinformatics: Decombinator V4 was used to perform V gene, J gene and CDR3 annotation of TCR sequences. Expanded TCRs were defined as changing significantly between any two time points under a Poisson model with p below 0.0001. TCR abundances were normalised to the total number of TCRs sequenced per sample and expressed as counts per million. TRAV1-2 paired with TRAJ12, TRAJ20 or TRAJ33 defined MAIT TCRs, while TRAV10 paired with TRAJ18 defined iNKT TCRs. VDJdb, accessed on 1 November 2021, was searched for TCRs annotated for CMV, EBV and SARS-CoV-2, and TCRs annotated for more than one antigen were excluded. The public reads were reprocessed in TCRdb via fastp at Q25 and MiXCR, keeping in-frame beta chains. For every CDR3 protein sequence, its rows merge into one entry that carries the most common genes and DNA. These V and J calls originate from TCRdb's pipeline instead of the authors' own analysis. The sample has about 50,000 distinct CDR3 sequences on record, about a tenth of them singletons. 5% to 6.5% of the sample comes from the top ten.

The entry originates in a study of early T cells in non-severe SARS-CoV-2 infection (dated by TCRdb to the early 2020s). In the study overall: TCR sequencing used bulk RNA from unsorted whole blood, so alpha and beta chains could not be paired. Overall results and qualifications from the work: VDJdb matching was skewed toward anti-spike CD8 responses and likely underestimated virus-specific expansions, missing private and CD4 specificities.

The CDR3 sequence holds 14 residues, the cysteine and phenylalanine included. Only the CDR3 part of the read is kept: 42 bases, read in frame from the first base. The CDR1 and CDR2 encoded by the germline V gene are SGHTA and FQGNSA. Relative to germline, V is 5 bases shorter and J is 1 base shorter, with 12 bases between their ends. The study was a case-control design nested within a healthcare worker cohort in London, UK, with weekly nasopharyngeal swab PCR tests and blood sampling. Between 23 and 31 March 2020, the week of the UK lockdown, healthcare workers were enrolled and then followed up weekly for as long as 16 weeks.

This specimen was whole blood, taken at baseline. The receptor was derived from an adult who was a healthcare worker with PCR-confirmed SARS-CoV-2 infection or an uninfected control (not recorded which). The sequence joins TRBV7-2 to TRBJ2-7; the D gene identity is not certain. The CDR3 has the sequence CASSTHPGSYEQYF. DNA sequence: TGTGCCAGCAGCACCCACCCAGGTTCCTACGAGCAGTACTTC. The CDR3, completed at both ends by the reference TRBV7-2 and TRBJ2-7 genes, gives the full variable domain GAGVSQSPSNKVTEKGKDVELRCDPISGHTALYWYRQSLGQGLEFLIYFQGNSAPDKSGLPSDRFSAERTGGSVSTLTIQRTQQEDSAVYLCASSTHPGSYEQYFGPGTRLTVT.